A single TCR beta chain is shown here with its context. Its antigen is not known. The data are from a study of cytotoxic CD8 clonotypes in ibrutinib-treated CLL. Study information: Treatment had run for a median about 11 months, range 6 to 36, when response samples were taken. Study findings and constraints: There were few public clonotypes, and on treatment they contracted or stayed stable. Progressing patients had sampling times that differed from those of sustained-remission patients.

The V gene's germline CDR1 is MNHEY and CDR2 SVGAGI. The CDR3 sequence is 14 residues long. V shed 3 bases and J 4 bases; nucleotides not matched to a gene: 4. The method was immunoSEQ multiplex PCR; TCRdb's version includes in-frame clones alone and lacks a portion of them. The profile shows fewer than 35,000 clones, 69% of them singletons. The V gene is TRBV6-5, the J gene TRBJ2-7; 9 bases map to TRBD1. The sequence derives from a human donor with chronic lymphocytic leukemia. This material consisted of PBMCs, taken before ibrutinib treatment. CDR3 protein: CASSYLTGGYEQYF. The CDR3 DNA follows: TGTGCCAGCAGTTATCTGACAGGGGGGTACGAGCAGTACTTC.